This is a list of T cell receptor beta chains from one sample in a study of T cell responses to AZD1222 COVID-19 vaccine. Libraries were prepared by immunoSEQ multiplex PCR; TCRdb keeps only in-frame clonotypes and omits some of them. The sample lists nearly 110,000 clones, roughly nine tenths occurring once. The sample in question was peripheral blood, obtained on day 0 of AZD1222 vaccination. These receptors were obtained from an adult in good health. Both conserved end residues are part of each CDR3. The D gene is left open where the match is weak. Size values are once, few and many counts, or a class for expanded clones, and some rows have none.

D,V,J,size,DNA,CDR3
-,TRBV6-5,TRBJ2-2,-,TGTGCCAGCAGTTACTCGACCCAAGAGAACACCGGGGAGCTGTTTTTT,CASSYSTQENTGELFF
-,TRBV19,TRBJ1-1,-,TGTGCCAGTAGTATAACTGTAGGCGGCAGGGGCGGAACTGAAGCTTTCTTT,CASSITVGGRGGTEAFF
TRBD2,TRBV7-3,TRBJ2-7,-,TGTGCCAGCAGCCCAGGCCTCCGGGAGGGCCAGGGAGAACAGTACTTC,CASSPGLREGQGEQYF
-,TRBV7-9,TRBJ1-4,-,TGTGCCAGCAGCTTGACTGCAACTAATGAAAAACTGTTTTTT,CASSLTATNEKLFF
-,TRBV27,TRBJ2-7,-,TGTGCCAGCAGTTCAACCTACGAGCAGTACTTC,CASSSTYEQYF
TRBD2,TRBV20-1,TRBJ2-1,-,TGCAGTGCTAGTCATCGACTAGCAGTGTTGCGGTTCTTC,CSASHRLAVLRFF
-,TRBV12-5,TRBJ2-3,-,TGTGCTAGTGGTTTGCCCCCTGACTACTTCCCTGATTCCAACCGATTGGATACGCAGTATTTT,CASGLPPDYFPDSNRLDTQYF
TRBD1,TRBV7-3,TRBJ1-1,-,TGTGCCAGCAGCTCACAGGGGGCGATAGGCACTGAAGCTTTCTTT,CASSSQGAIGTEAFF
-,TRBV20-1,TRBJ2-7,once,TGCAGTGCTCCTTCTAATTACGAGCAGTACTTC,CSAPSNYEQYF
-,TRBV7-8,TRBJ2-1,-,TGTGCCAGCAGCCTAGAGGACAGATTCAATGAGCAGTTCTTC,CASSLEDRFNEQFF
-,TRBV25-1,TRBJ1-3,-,TGTGCCAGCAGTGCCCAGCGTTTCTCTGGAAACACCATATATTTT,CASSAQRFSGNTIYF
-,TRBV4-1,TRBJ1-5,-,TGCGCCAGCAGCACAGGGCAGGGGAGCAATCAGCCCCAGCATTTT,CASSTGQGSNQPQHF
-,TRBV6-2/TRBV6-3,TRBJ1-5,-,TGTGCCAGCAGTCAGAATTTACTGGGGAGCAATCAGCCCCAGCATTTT,CASSQNLLGSNQPQHF
TRBD1,TRBV10-3,TRBJ1-2,few,TGTGCCATCAGTGATCTCGCCCGGGGACAGGGCGGGGGCTACACCTTC,CAISDLARGQGGGYTF
-,TRBV27,TRBJ1-5,-,TGTGCCAGCAGTTTCGGCGCTGCCGAGCCCCAGCATTTT,CASSFGAAEPQHF
TRBD2,TRBV6-4,TRBJ2-3,-,TGTGCCAGCAGTGAGACATGGGCTAGCGGGCCTAGCACAGATACGCAGTATTTT,CASSETWASGPSTDTQYF
TRBD1,TRBV7-8,TRBJ1-5,-,TGTGCCAGCAGCTTACGCAGGGGGCGCGAAATCGAGCCCCAGCATTTT,CASSLRRGREIEPQHF
TRBD2,TRBV28,TRBJ2-1,once,TGTGCCAGCAGTCCATCCTGGGGGAGGGAGAGCAATGAGCAGTTCTTC,CASSPSWGRESNEQFF
-,TRBV15,TRBJ1-3,-,TGTGCCACCAGCAGAACACTGAGCTCTGGAAACACCATATATTTT,CATSRTLSSGNTIYF
-,TRBV6-5,TRBJ1-6,-,TGTACCAGCAGTATGGATCCGAGGAATTCACCCCTCCACTTT,CTSSMDPRNSPLHF
-,TRBV4-3,TRBJ2-6,-,TGCGCCAGCAGCCAACTTTCCTCGGGGGCCAACGTCCTGACTTTC,CASSQLSSGANVLTF
-,TRBV11-2,TRBJ2-3,-,TGTGCCAGCAGCCCCAGGGATACGCAGTATTTT,CASSPRDTQYF
TRBD1,TRBV5-4,TRBJ2-7,-,TGTGCCAGCAGCTTAGGCCGGCAGGGGGCGAACGAGCAGTACTTC,CASSLGRQGANEQYF
TRBD1,TRBV6-5,TRBJ1-4,-,TGTGCCAGCAGTCGCGGACAGGGCTATGAAAAACTGTTTTTT,CASSRGQGYEKLFF
-,TRBV30,TRBJ1-4,-,TGTGCCTGGAGTGTTCGCCGGGTTACCGAAAAACTGTTTTTT,CAWSVRRVTEKLFF
TRBD2,TRBV5-6,TRBJ2-2,-,TGTGCCAGCAGCTCGGGACTAGCGAACACCGGGGAGCTGTTTTTT,CASSSGLANTGELFF
-,TRBV18,TRBJ2-7,once,TGTGCCAGCTCACCGACCGGGACAACGGACGAGCAGTACTTC,CASSPTGTTDEQYF
-,TRBV5-4,TRBJ2-1,-,TGTGCCAGCAGCTCACAGGGACCCAGCAATGAGCAGTTCTTC,CASSSQGPSNEQFF
-,TRBV6-5,TRBJ2-5,-,TGTGCCAGCAGTTACGTGGGGAAGGTCCAGTACTTC,CASSYVGKVQYF
-,TRBV10-3,TRBJ1-1,-,TGTGCCATTCAGGGGAGAGGCGACACTGAAGCTTTCTTT,CAIQGRGDTEAFF
-,TRBV30,TRBJ1-5,-,TGTGCCTGGAGTGGGTCGAGTCCGGGGGGCAATCAGCCCCAGCATTTT,CAWSGSSPGGNQPQHF
-,TRBV29-1,TRBJ1-5,-,TGCAGCGTCGTCGGAGGGGGTGATCAGCCCCAGCATTTT,CSVVGGGDQPQHF
-,TRBV19,TRBJ1-4,-,TGTGCCAGTAGTATGACGAGAGGGGAAAAACTGTTTTTT,CASSMTRGEKLFF
TRBD1,TRBV6-4,TRBJ2-5,-,TGTGCCAGCAGTGACGGAACCCAGGGGGCTTTTCAAGAGACCCAGTACTTC,CASSDGTQGAFQETQYF
TRBD1,TRBV29-1,TRBJ2-7,-,TGCAGCGTCCCCTCGCCGACAGGGTTCTACGAGCAGTACTTC,CSVPSPTGFYEQYF
-,TRBV28,TRBJ1-1,-,TGTGCCCTTGGGGGGAGAATGAACACTGAAGCTTTCTTT,CALGGRMNTEAFF
-,TRBV19,TRBJ1-5,-,TGTGCCAGTAGTATCGGCGGCAGCAATCAGCCCCAGCATTTT,CASSIGGSNQPQHF
-,TRBV19,TRBJ1-6,-,TGTGCCAGTAGTTCGGGACAACTAAATTCACCCCTCCACTTT,CASSSGQLNSPLHF
-,TRBV20-1,TRBJ1-2,-,TGCAGTGGGGGGAGGGAAGGAGGCTACACCTTC,CSGGREGGYTF
TRBD2,TRBV5-1,TRBJ2-3,-,TGCGCCAGCAGCTATGGGGGAGGGATCACAGATACGCAGTATTTT,CASSYGGGITDTQYF
TRBD2,TRBV18,TRBJ2-2,-,TGTGCCAGCTCACCAAAAACACGCGGGGGGGCCCAGACCGGGGAGCTGTTTTTT,CASSPKTRGGAQTGELFF
TRBD1,TRBV7-9,TRBJ1-2,-,TGTGCCAGCAGCTCCACCGGGACAGGGGTCCTTCCTCCTAACTATGGCTACACCTTC,CASSSTGTGVLPPNYGYTF
TRBD2,TRBV3-1/TRBV3-2,TRBJ2-3,-,TGTGCCAGCAGCCAAGGACTAGCAGGGAAGGCAGATACGCAGTATTTT,CASSQGLAGKADTQYF
-,TRBV3-1/TRBV3-2,TRBJ2-5,-,TGTGCCAGCAGCCAAGGCGGTGTGAGGAGGGGGACCCAGTACTTC,CASSQGGVRRGTQYF
-,TRBV13,TRBJ1-1,-,TGTGCCAGCAGCTTAGGGGGGGGCACTGAAGCTTTCTTT,CASSLGGGTEAFF
-,TRBV19,TRBJ1-5,-,TGTGCCAGTAGTATATACAATAGCAATCAGCCCCAGCATTTT,CASSIYNSNQPQHF
-,TRBV30,TRBJ1-6,-,TGTGCCTGGAGTGTGCCCCCCTCCCCCCTCCACTTT,CAWSVPPSPLHF
TRBD2,TRBV5-1,TRBJ2-1,-,TGCGCCAGCAGCTTAGACGGGACTAGCGGGGGGGCCGAGCAGTTCTTC,CASSLDGTSGGAEQFF
TRBD1,TRBV27,TRBJ1-2,-,TGTGCCAGCAGTTTAAGGGGGCTGGGGGTATATGGCTACACCTTC,CASSLRGLGVYGYTF
-,TRBV5-6,TRBJ1-2,-,TGTGCCAGCAACAAGAACCGGGATCCTACGCCAGGCTTC,CASNKNRDPTPGF
-,TRBV5-5,TRBJ1-6,-,TGTGCCAGCAGCTTGGGGGCCCATAATTCACCCCTCCACTTT,CASSLGAHNSPLHF
-,TRBV4-1,TRBJ1-2,-,TGCGCCAGCAGCCAAGCTAACGGGCTTGGCTACACCTTC,CASSQANGLGYTF